These 30 T cell receptor beta chains came from one sample sequenced in a study of cytomegalovirus exposure and HLA in healthy donors. PCR was performed using 60 Vbeta and 13 Jbeta primers. The repertoire was sequenced with immunoSEQ multiplex PCR; TCRdb's copy has only in-frame clones and lacks some. The data contain over 200,000 clones, approximately 80% of them singletons. The sequenced sample was PBMCs. Source of these receptors: a woman aged 40 to 50 in good health and CMV-seronegative.

The genes are TRBV7-2 and TRBJ2-3; unclear D gene. This CDR3 has 11 amino acids. Germline CDR1 SGHTA, CDR2 FQGNSA. V was shortened by 3 bases and J by 6 bases, with 4 bases between the two germline ends. The CDR3 sequence is CASSFTDTQYF. The CDR3 nucleotides are TGTGCCAGCAGCTTTACTGATACGCAGTATTTT.

This clone was seen a handful of times. The rearrangement uses TRBV6-6 and TRBJ2-7; a weak D match, TRBD1 (5 bases). This CDR3 region has 15 residues. V lost 7 bases, J lost 3 bases, and 19 bases lay in between. CDR1 is MNHNY and CDR2 is SVGAGI in the germline V gene (reference sequence). In nucleotides, the CDR3 is TGTGCCAGCACTCCCATGGGGCAGAGCATCTACGAGCAGTACTTC. It is translated as CASTPMGQSIYEQYF.

This chain joins TRBV5-1 and TRBJ1-3; perhaps TRBD1 as D (6 bases). The germline V gene encodes CDR1 SGHRS and CDR2 YFSETQ. Deletions cut 4 bases from V and 1 base from J, with 12 bases between. The length of the CDR3 is 15 residues. The CDR3 loop is CASSPQGASGNTIYF. CDR3 nucleotide sequence: TGCGCCAGCAGCCCACAGGGAGCGTCTGGAAACACCATATATTTT. The full variable domain, in which reference TRBV5-1 and TRBJ1-3 provide the parts outside the CDR3, is KAGVTQTPRYLIKTRGQQVTLSCSPISGHRSVSWYQQTPGQGLQFLFEYFSETQRNKGNFPGRFSGRQFSNSRSEMNVSTLELGDSALYLCASSPQGASGNTIYFGEGSWLTVV.

The chain is built from TRBV9 and TRBJ2-7; D ambiguous. Germline loops: CDR1 SGDLS, CDR2 YYNGEE. The CDR3 sequence is 15 residues long. With 0 bases removed from V and 3 bases from J, the gap between germline ends came to 13 bases. The CDR3 DNA sequence: TGTGCCAGCAGCGTAGGAGGCTCTCCCGACTACGAGCAGTACTTC. Its translation is CASSVGGSPDYEQYF.

A few counts support this clone. The CDR3 nucleotides are TGCGCCAGCAGACCTAGCGGGGGGGCCGGATACGAGCAGTACTTC. This gives the protein CASRPSGGAGYEQYF. The chain employs TRBV5-1 and TRBJ2-7, with 12 bases matching TRBD2. The CDR3 consists of 15 residues. Trimming at V came to 5 bases and at J to 4 bases, leaving 7 bases not matched to a gene. CDR1 and CDR2 from the germline V gene are SGHRS and YFSETQ.

This clone was seen once. The rearrangement uses TRBV19 and TRBJ2-2; D possibly corresponds to TRBD2 (6 bases). The CDR3 is 16 amino acids. The V and J ends lost 6 bases and 2 bases respectively, with 16 bases between them. From germline, CDR1 is LNHDA and CDR2 SQIVND (reference sequence). The CDR3 sequence: CASSHPPGVNTGELFF. DNA of the CDR3: TGTGCCAGTAGCCACCCACCGGGGGTAAACACCGGGGAGCTGTTTTTT. Filled out from reference TRBV19 and TRBJ2-2, the complete variable domain reads DGGITQSPKYLFRKEGQNVTLSCEQNLNHDAMYWYRQDPGQGLRLIYYSQIVNDFQKGDIAEGYSVSREKKESFPLTVTSAQKNPTAFYLCASSHPPGVNTGELFFGEGSRLTVL.

This clone has only a few counts. The chain carries TRBV6-1 and TRBJ2-4, with D perhaps TRBD1 (6 bases). The germline gives CDR1 MNHNS, CDR2 SASEGT. This CDR3 spans 13 amino acids. Trimming took off 6 bases at V and 2 bases at J, with 8 bases between the two ends. The CDR3: CASSTGPKNIQYF. The CDR3 coding sequence is TGTGCCAGCAGCACAGGGCCCAAAAACATTCAGTACTTC.

This rearrangement joins TRBV30 to TRBJ1-2, with 8 bases matching TRBD1. The CDR3 runs 15 residues. J was trimmed by 7 bases and V by 5 bases; bases with no gene match: 15. Per germline, CDR1 GTSNPN and CDR2 SVGIG (reference sequence). CDR3 residues: CAWRTGQGSGSGYTF. Here the CDR3 DNA reads TGTGCCTGGCGGACAGGGCAAGGGTCAGGGAGTGGCTACACCTTC.

The rearrangement joins TRBV4-3 to TRBJ2-6; D possibly corresponds to TRBD2 (6 bases). The ends were cut back, 1 base at V and 2 bases at J, with 6 bases in the middle. Germline V CDR1 and CDR2: LGHNA, YSLEER. CDR3 length: 15 residues. The CDR3 DNA follows: TGCGCCAGCAGCCAAGGGAGGGCTGGGGCCAACGTCCTGACTTTC. Translated, it gives CASSQGRAGANVLTF.

This chain joins TRBV7-9 and TRBJ2-7; D uncertain. Germline CDR1 SEHNR, CDR2 FQNEAQ (reference sequence). Trimming took off 4 bases at V and 0 bases at J, with 4 bases between the two ends. CDR3 size: 12 residues. CDR3 DNA sequence: TGTGCCAGCAGCTCTACCTCCTACGAGCAGTACTTC. It is translated as CASSSTSYEQYF.

The chain combines TRBV19 with TRBJ2-2; 8 positions agree with TRBD2. Trimming at V came to 2 bases and at J to 5 bases, leaving 4 bases not matched to a gene. This CDR3 is 15 amino acids long. The germline CDR1 and CDR2 sequences are LNHDA and SQIVND (reference sequence). DNA of the CDR3: TGTGCCAGTAGTATAACTAGCGGTGTGACCGGGGAGCTGTTTTTT. Its translation: CASSITSGVTGELFF.

The rearrangement uses TRBV13 and TRBJ1-2; no firm D call. The V end lost 6 bases, the J end lost 1 base, and 9 bases lay between the germline ends. CDR3 length equals 13 residues. The germline gives CDR1 PRHDT, CDR2 FYEKMQ (reference sequence). CDR3 DNA sequence: TGTGCCAGCAGGGCCCAGGATAACTATGGCTACACCTTC. It specifies CASRAQDNYGYTF.

The J gene is TRBJ1-1, the V gene TRBV6-5, with TRBD1 matching over 7 bases. The CDR3 is 13 amino acids. The V gene's germline CDR1 is MNHEY and CDR2 SVGAGI. The J segment lost 7 bases and the V segment lost 6 bases, leaving 8 bases of the junction unmatched. CDR3 coding DNA: TGTGCCAGCAGAGAAGGGGGCACGGGTGAAGCTTTCTTT. Translating gives CASREGGTGEAFF.

The chain is built from TRBV5-1 and TRBJ2-3; D may be TRBD2 (6 bases). Germline V gene lookup returns CDR1 SGHRS and CDR2 YFSETQ. The CDR3 contains 15 residues. Trimming took off 0 bases at V and 0 bases at J, with 8 bases between the two ends. The CDR3 here is CASSLGGTSTDTQYF. The DNA of the CDR3 is TGCGCCAGCAGCTTGGGGGGGACTAGCACAGATACGCAGTATTTT.

The chain links TRBV28 to TRBJ2-7, with 9 bases matching TRBD2. V dropped 4 bases and J dropped 5; count of bases not matched to a gene: 12. CDR1 is MDHEN, CDR2 SYDVKM, per germline. CDR3 length: 16 residues. In DNA, the CDR3 is TGTGCCAGCAGTTCCCTACCTGCGGGGGGGCCCCACGAGCAGTACTTC. Translating it yields CASSSLPAGGPHEQYF.

The J gene is TRBJ1-5, the V gene TRBV10-3, with TRBD1 matching 11 bases. V was pared by 6 bases and J by 4 bases, with 11 bases of the junction left unmatched. Germline CDR1 ENHRY, CDR2 SYGVKD. The CDR3 consists of 17 residues. CDR3 in amino acids: CAISANLGTGGNQPQHF. The DNA for the CDR3 is TGTGCCATCAGCGCTAACCTAGGGACAGGGGGTAATCAGCCCCAGCATTTT.

The V call is TRBV11-2, the J call TRBJ1-2, with TRBD1 matching 10 bases. The CDR3 totals 19 residues. In germline, CDR1 is SGHAT, CDR2 FQNNGV. Trimming took 3 bases from V and 0 from J; bases not matched to a gene: 13. Here the CDR3 reads CASSFTIGQGGTTNYGYTF. CDR3 DNA sequence: TGTGCCAGCAGCTTCACCATAGGACAGGGGGGTACCACTAACTATGGCTACACCTTC.

The chain carries TRBV6-6 and TRBJ1-1; 8 nucleotides line up with TRBD1. Germline-derived CDR1 and CDR2 are MNHNY and SVGAGI (reference sequence). This CDR3 has 15 residues. The J segment lost 5 bases and the V segment lost 2 bases, leaving 7 bases of the junction unmatched. The CDR3 is CASSYGNRGRTEAFF. The CDR3, as DNA: TGTGCCAGCAGTTACGGAAACAGGGGGAGGACTGAAGCTTTCTTT.

The chain couples TRBV10-3 to TRBJ1-2; 7 positions agree with TRBD1. Germline V gene sequence: CDR1 ENHRY, CDR2 SYGVKD. The CDR3 length is 18 residues. V lost 0 bases, J lost 2 bases, and 12 bases stayed unmatched. CDR3 residues: CAISESSPERGRNYGYTF. Written as DNA, the CDR3 is TGTGCCATCAGTGAGTCGAGTCCCGAAAGGGGGCGAAACTATGGCTACACCTTC.

This clone appeared a few times. The chain links TRBV19 to TRBJ1-2; 10 bases line up with TRBD1. The V and J ends lost 10 bases and 4 bases, in that order; junction bases with no gene match: 9. This CDR3 is 14 amino acids long. Looked up from germline, CDR1 is LNHDA and CDR2 is SQIVND (reference sequence). CDR3 sequence: CATETGQGIYGYTF. The DNA for the CDR3 is TGTGCCACCGAAACGGGACAGGGGATCTATGGCTACACCTTC.

V is TRBV29-1 and J is TRBJ1-2; 8 nucleotides match TRBD1. Germline CDR1 is SQVTM and CDR2 is ANQGSEA. After removal of 6 bases from V and 5 bases from J, the junction contained 11 bases not matched to a gene. The CDR3 is 14 residues long. DNA for the CDR3: TGCAGCGTCCTACGGACACAGGGGGGGTATGGCTACACCTTC. This codes for CSVLRTQGGYGYTF.

This chain uses TRBV27 with TRBJ1-1; maybe TRBD1 (6 bases). This CDR3 is built from 15 residues. The germline V gene has CDR1 MNHEY and CDR2 SMNVEV (reference sequence). Between the trimmed V and J ends, which lost 5 bases and 4 bases, there was a span of 17 bases. The CDR3 here is CASSKQGLKGTEAFF. CDR3 nucleotide sequence: TGTGCCAGCAGTAAACAGGGTCTAAAGGGCACTGAAGCTTTCTTT.

The genes are TRBV9 and TRBJ1-2; TRBD1 aligns across 9 bases. V was clipped by 6 bases and J by 6 bases; unmatched bases: 12. The CDR3 extends over 15 amino acids. CDR1 and CDR2 from the germline V gene are SGDLS and YYNGEE. CDR3 DNA sequence: TGTGCCAGCAACTCACAGGGGGCGTCGATGGATGGCTACACCTTC. Translation gives CASNSQGASMDGYTF.

This clone was counted only a few times. V is TRBV5-6 and J is TRBJ2-2; D is unclear. The germline V gene has CDR1 SGHDT and CDR2 YYEEEE. The CDR3 has 13 residues. With 2 bases removed from V and 6 bases from J, the gap between germline ends came to 8 bases. The CDR3 here is CASSFPVAGELFF. As DNA, the CDR3 is TGTGCCAGCAGCTTCCCGGTCGCCGGGGAGCTGTTTTTT.

A single count supports this clone. J is TRBJ2-3 and V is TRBV18, with 12 bases matching TRBD2. The CDR3 is 16 amino acids. Germline V gene lookup returns CDR1 KGHSH and CDR2 LQKENI. The ends lost 3 bases at V and 4 bases at J; junction bases unmatched: 5. As DNA, the CDR3 is TGTGCCAGCTCACCCCCACTAGCGGGGGGTTCAGATACGCAGTATTTT. Protein: CASSPPLAGGSDTQYF.

This chain connects TRBV27 to TRBJ1-1; D perhaps matches TRBD1 (6 bases). V lost 3 bases and J 4 bases, leaving 6 bases between the germline ends. The CDR3 has 12 residues. Germline V CDR1 and CDR2: MNHEY, SMNVEV (reference sequence). The CDR3, as DNA: TGTGCCAGCAGTTTCAGGGGCACTGAAGCTTTCTTT. This codes for CASSFRGTEAFF.

This clone appeared once. The V call is TRBV13, the J call TRBJ2-1, with 11 bases fitting TRBD2. CDR3 size: 16 residues. The trim removed 1 base at V and 8 bases at J, leaving 7 bases unmatched. Germline V CDR1 and CDR2: PRHDT, FYEKMQ (reference sequence). CDR3 residues: CASSLVSGGASDEQFF. DNA of the CDR3: TGTGCCAGCAGCTTAGTTAGCGGGGGGGCCTCGGATGAGCAGTTCTTC.

V and J are TRBV30 and TRBJ2-1; D is unresolved. This CDR3 has 13 amino acids. The germline gives CDR1 GTSNPN, CDR2 SVGIG (reference sequence). CDR3 bases: TGTGGGATAGCAAAACCTGGAAAGAATGAGCAGTTCTTC. This codes for CGIAKPGKNEQFF.

This clone came up a few times. The genes are TRBV13 and TRBJ2-3; D perhaps matches TRBD2 (6 bases). This CDR3 spans 14 amino acids. The ends were cut back, 2 bases at V and 6 bases at J, with 12 bases in the middle. CDR1 and CDR2 from the germline V gene are PRHDT and FYEKMQ (reference sequence). The CDR3 loop reads CASSLFSGRDTQYF. The CDR3 bases are TGTGCCAGCAGCTTATTCTCAGGGAGGGATACGCAGTATTTT.

Only a few counts were recorded for this clone. The J gene is TRBJ1-6, the V gene TRBV4-3; D is unclear. Germline-derived CDR1 and CDR2 are LGHNA and YSLEER. CDR3 length: 15 residues. V was pared by 0 bases and J by 3 bases, with 6 bases between. CDR3 protein: CASSQDYFYNSPLHF. CDR3 DNA sequence: TGCGCCAGCAGCCAAGATTATTTCTATAATTCACCCCTCCACTTT.